A single sample is the source of the 32 T cell receptor beta chains below, sequenced in a study of blood T cell repertoires in COVID-19. Sequencing used immunoSEQ multiplex PCR; TCRdb keeps in-frame clones, though not all of them. Among a few hundred thousand clones listed, 92% were seen once. The specimen sequenced was PBMCs or T cells enriched from blood (not recorded which). The receptor source for this set is a woman in her 30s who had recovered from COVID-19.

This rearrangement joins TRBV15 to TRBJ2-5; TRBD1 might be the D (5 bases). This CDR3 is 15 amino acids long. Trimming took 0 bases from V and 2 from J, leaving 10 bases between them. Looked up from germline, CDR1 is LNHNV and CDR2 is YYDKDF (reference sequence). CDR3 amino acids: CATSRDRQGQETQYF. The CDR3, as DNA: TGTGCCACCAGCAGAGATCGGCAGGGACAAGAGACCCAGTACTTC.

The genes are TRBV9 and TRBJ2-1; D gene ambiguous. Germline V gene sequence: CDR1 SGDLS, CDR2 YYNGEE. The CDR3 length is 15 residues. V was cut by 4 bases and J by 0 bases, with 11 bases left in between. The CDR3 here is CASSPLASSYNEQFF. In DNA form, the CDR3 reads TGTGCCAGCAGCCCATTAGCCTCCTCCTACAATGAGCAGTTCTTC.

This chain links TRBV14 with TRBJ2-2, with a tentative D call TRBD2 (5 bases). Trimming stripped 2 bases from V and 3 bases from J, with 10 bases between. Germline CDR1 is SGHDN and CDR2 is FVKESK. This CDR3 has 15 residues. CDR3 coding DNA: TGTGCCAGCAGCCAATCCGGGCGGGACACCGGGGAGCTGTTTTTT. Its translation is CASSQSGRDTGELFF. Supplemented by reference TRBV14 and TRBJ2-2, the full variable domain reads EAGVTQFPSHSVIEKGQTVTLRCDPISGHDNLYWYRRVMGKEIKFLLHFVKESKQDESGMPNNRFLAERTGGTYSTLKVQPAELEDSGVYFCASSQSGRDTGELFFGEGSRLTVL.

The V call is TRBV7-2, the J call TRBJ2-3; D is unresolved. Trimming took 3 bases from V and 9 from J, leaving 10 bases between them. Germline CDR1 and CDR2: SGHTA and FQGNSA. This CDR3 contains 12 residues. In DNA, the CDR3 is TGTGCCAGCAGCTTCCGAGAGAGCACGCAGTATTTT. It specifies CASSFRESTQYF.

This clone has a single count. This chain uses TRBV9 with TRBJ2-1, with TRBD2 matching over 14 bases. The ends lost 2 bases at V and 8 bases at J; junction bases unmatched: 6. The CDR3 has 16 residues. Germline CDR1 reads SGDLS; CDR2 reads YYNGEE. CDR3 DNA: TGTGCCAGCAGCGTTACCGGGACTAGCGGGAGCTATGAGCAGTTCTTC. Protein: CASSVTGTSGSYEQFF.

This clone was counted once. The chain is built from TRBV5-1 and TRBJ1-2; 7 bases match TRBD1. V was pared by 5 bases and J by 6 bases, with 7 bases of the junction left unmatched. CDR3 length equals 13 residues. CDR1 SGHRS and CDR2 YFSETQ come from the germline V gene. The CDR3 nucleotides are TGCGCCAGCAGTCCTATAGGGGGCAATGGCTACACCTTC. It is translated as CASSPIGGNGYTF. The variable domain in full, completed from reference TRBV5-1 and TRBJ1-2, reads KAGVTQTPRYLIKTRGQQVTLSCSPISGHRSVSWYQQTPGQGLQFLFEYFSETQRNKGNFPGRFSGRQFSNSRSEMNVSTLELGDSALYLCASSPIGGNGYTFGSGTRLTVV.

V usage is TRBV6-5 and J usage is TRBJ2-7, with D possibly being TRBD2 (6 bases). The CDR3 runs 14 residues. The germline V gene encodes CDR1 MNHEY and CDR2 SVGAGI. V was shortened by 8 bases and J by 4 bases, with 18 bases between the two germline ends. The CDR3: CASGGMGISYEQYF. In nucleotides, the CDR3 is TGTGCCAGCGGGGGGATGGGCATCAGTTACGAGCAGTACTTC.

The chain uses TRBV3-1 (or the pseudogene TRBV3-2) and TRBJ1-6, with D tentatively TRBD1 (6 bases). The CDR3 consists of 12 residues. The germline V gene encodes CDR1 LGHDT and CDR2 YNNKEL (reference sequence). V dropped 8 bases and J dropped 7 bases, with 9 bases sitting between them. The CDR3 region is CASQGSNSPLHF. As DNA, the CDR3 is TGTGCCAGCCAGGGGAGCAATTCACCCCTCCACTTT.

V is TRBV7-2 and J is TRBJ1-4; 7 bases line up with TRBD1. Germline V CDR1 and CDR2: SGHTA, FQGNSA. The CDR3 is 16 amino acids. V trimming: 4 bases; J trimming: 2 bases; junction bases outside the gene matches: 7. In nucleotides, the CDR3 is TGTGCCAGCAGCTCACAGGGGACGCGGACTAATGAAAAACTGTTTTTT. Translating it yields CASSSQGTRTNEKLFF.

The rearrangement links TRBV28 to TRBJ2-7; perhaps TRBD1 as D (6 bases). The CDR3 consists of 17 residues. Trimming removed 3 bases at V and 2 bases at J, with 20 bases between. From germline, CDR1 is MDHEN and CDR2 SYDVKM. This CDR3 is CASSFPFRDIYTYEQYF. CDR3 DNA sequence: TGTGCCAGCAGTTTCCCCTTCCGGGACATCTACACCTACGAGCAGTACTTC. The full variable domain, its missing parts supplied by reference TRBV28 and TRBJ2-7, is DVKVTQSSRYLVKRTGEKVFLECVQDMDHENMFWYRQDPGLGLRLIYFSYDVKMKEKGDIPEGYSVSREKKERFSLILESASTNQTSMYLCASSFPFRDIYTYEQYFGPGTRLTVT.

This clone was seen more than once but under ten times. This rearrangement joins TRBV19 to TRBJ1-6; D might be TRBD1 (5 bases). Trimming took off 10 bases at V and 7 bases at J, with 11 bases between the two ends. The CDR3 runs to 12 residues. Looked up from germline, CDR1 is LNHDA and CDR2 is SQIVND (reference sequence). CDR3 region: CATNAGNSPLHF. The DNA for the CDR3 is TGTGCCACCAACGCAGGGAATTCACCCCTCCACTTT.

CDR3 nucleotides: TGCAGCGTTAGAGGTGGCAGTGGCTACGAGCAGTACTTC. This translates into CSVRGGSGYEQYF. V usage is TRBV29-1 and J usage is TRBJ2-7; D is unresolved. Germline V CDR1 and CDR2: SQVTM, ANQGSEA. This CDR3 is 13 amino acids long. Trimming took off 5 bases at V and 3 bases at J, with 14 bases between the two ends.

This clone was recorded once. The chain couples TRBV5-6 to TRBJ1-1; 8 nucleotides align to TRBD1. Germline CDR1 and CDR2: SGHDT and YYEEEE. J was trimmed by 1 base and V by 3 bases; bases with no gene match: 5. This CDR3 comprises 15 residues. The CDR3: CASSSRTGGNTEAFF. The CDR3 nucleotides read TGTGCCAGCAGCTCACGTACAGGGGGGAACACTGAAGCTTTCTTT. Based on the CDR3 plus reference TRBV5-6 and TRBJ1-1, the full variable domain is DAGVTQSPTHLIKTRGQQVTLRCSPKSGHDTVSWYQQALGQGPQFIFQYYEEEERQRGNFPDRFSGHQFPNYSSELNVNALLLGDSALYLCASSSRTGGNTEAFFGQGTRLTVV.

The V and J genes are TRBV6-5 and TRBJ2-1; TRBD2 matches at 8 bases. This CDR3 is built from 11 residues. Per the germline V gene, CDR1 is MNHEY and CDR2 is SVGAGI. The V gene end was trimmed by 5 bases and the J gene end by 9 bases; junction bases not matched to a gene: 0. The chain's CDR3 is CASSSGGEQFF. CDR3 sequence (DNA): TGTGCCAGCAGTAGCGGGGGTGAGCAGTTCTTC.

The gene calls are TRBV5-5 and TRBJ1-5; D perhaps matches TRBD1 (6 bases). CDR3 length equals 14 residues. V lost 2 bases, J lost 3 bases, and 9 bases lay in between. Looked up from germline, CDR1 is SGHKS and CDR2 is YYEKEE (reference sequence). The CDR3 loop is CASSFGQTNQPQHF. The CDR3 coding sequence is TGTGCCAGCAGCTTTGGACAGACCAATCAGCCCCAGCATTTT.

This sequence joins TRBV19 and TRBJ1-4; D possibly corresponds to TRBD1 (5 bases). The CDR3 consists of 14 residues. The germline V gene encodes CDR1 LNHDA and CDR2 SQIVND (reference sequence). Between the trimmed V and J ends, which lost 6 bases and 8 bases, there was a span of 16 bases. CDR3 region: CASSSGGGGEKLFF. For the CDR3, the DNA is TGTGCCAGTAGCTCCGGGGGGGGAGGAGAAAAACTGTTTTTT.

The rearrangement uses TRBV5-1 and TRBJ1-3; 10 bases map to TRBD1. The CDR3 length is 15 residues. The germline V gene has CDR1 SGHRS and CDR2 YFSETQ. Trimming at V came to 4 bases and at J to 2 bases, leaving 3 bases not matched to a gene. The CDR3 is CASSPGTGAGNTIYF. The CDR3 DNA reads as TGCGCCAGCAGCCCGGGGACAGGGGCTGGAAACACCATATATTTT.

This chain uses TRBV10-1 with TRBJ1-2; D is perhaps TRBD1 (5 bases). Germline V CDR1 and CDR2: WNHNN, SYGVQD (reference sequence). CDR3 length equals 12 residues. Trimming cost V 11 bases and J 4 bases, with 14 bases left between them. CDR3 bases: TGCGCCGGGAGGGAGGGGAGCTATGGCTACACCTTC. It is translated as CAGREGSYGYTF.

V is TRBV10-3 and J is TRBJ1-3; 12 nucleotides agree with TRBD1. CDR1 is ENHRY and CDR2 is SYGVKD in the germline V gene. V shed 7 bases, J shed 3 bases, and the junction held 7 bases outside the gene matches. The CDR3 spans 16 residues. The CDR3 loop reads CAITPGQGAGGNTIYF. The DNA of the CDR3 is TGTGCCATCACCCCGGGACAGGGGGCAGGTGGAAACACCATATATTTT.

The rearrangement links TRBV4-1 to TRBJ1-4, with D hard to call. The CDR3 is made up of 16 amino acids. Per germline, CDR1 MGHRA and CDR2 YSYEKL. The V and J ends lost 1 base and 8 bases respectively, with 17 bases between them. CDR3 sequence reads: CASSQVGPAGGEKLFF. The CDR3 nucleotides read TGCGCCAGCAGCCAAGTCGGGCCCGCGGGAGGCGAAAAACTGTTTTTT.

The gene calls are TRBV27 and TRBJ2-7, with 11 bases identical to TRBD1. J was trimmed by 3 bases and V by 0 bases; bases with no gene match: 1. This CDR3 spans 15 amino acids. Germline assignment: CDR1 MNHEY and CDR2 SMNVEV (reference sequence). The CDR3 nucleotides are TGTGCCAGCAGTTTATCGGGACAGGGGGACTACGAGCAGTACTTC. This gives the protein CASSLSGQGDYEQYF.

The chain joins TRBV5-4 to TRBJ2-2; D call uncertain. Germline CDR1 is SGHNT and CDR2 is YYREEE (reference sequence). Trimming took off 3 bases at V and 5 bases at J, with 14 bases between the two ends. The CDR3 consists of 15 residues. CDR3 DNA: TGTGCCAGCAGCTCTCAGCTAGGTCCAACCGGGGAGCTGTTTTTT. Protein: CASSSQLGPTGELFF.

This clone is a singleton in its sample. DNA for the CDR3: TGTGCCAGCAGCTTAGCCCCACAGCGGGGCACAGATACGCAGTATTTT. Protein product: CASSLAPQRGTDTQYF. This rearrangement joins TRBV11-3 to TRBJ2-3, with D tentatively TRBD2 (6 bases). Germline CDR1 is SGHNT and CDR2 is YENEEA. The CDR3 covers 16 residues. V lost 1 base and J 1 base, leaving 12 bases between the germline ends.

The gene calls are TRBV5-1 and TRBJ1-1; D remains ambiguous. CDR1 and CDR2 (germline): SGHRS, YFSETQ. Trimming removed 2 bases from V and 5 bases from J, with 10 bases in between. The CDR3 is 13 amino acids. The CDR3 sequence is CASSFSSATEAFF. CDR3 DNA sequence: TGCGCCAGCAGCTTTTCTTCTGCGACTGAAGCTTTCTTT.

The J gene is TRBJ2-7, the V gene TRBV27; perhaps TRBD1 as D (5 bases). V dropped 4 bases and J dropped 2 bases, with 12 bases sitting between them. Germline V gene data show CDR1 as MNHEY and CDR2 as SMNVEV (reference sequence). The CDR3 spans 14 residues. The CDR3 DNA is TGTGCCAGCAGTTCCACAGGTCTACCCTACGAGCAGTACTTC. Residues: CASSSTGLPYEQYF.

V is TRBV7-9 and J is TRBJ1-2, with TRBD1 matching over 7 bases. Germline V gives CDR1 SEHNR, CDR2 FQNEAQ (reference sequence). V gave up 4 bases and J gave up 4 bases; unmatched junction bases: 15. The CDR3 has 17 residues. CDR3: CASSSTWDSPLGYGYTF. The CDR3 DNA reads TGTGCCAGCAGCTCTACATGGGACAGTCCTCTCGGCTATGGCTACACCTTC. Filled out from reference TRBV7-9 and TRBJ1-2, the complete variable domain reads DTGVSQNPRHKITKRGQNVTFRCDPISEHNRLYWYRQTLGQGPEFLTYFQNEAQLEKSRLLSDRFSAERPKGSFSTLEIQRTEQGDSAMYLCASSSTWDSPLGYGYTFGSGTRLTVV.

This clone appeared once. In nucleotides, the CDR3 is TGTGCCAGCAGTGAGGACAGGGGAGACTCACCCCTCCACTTT. Its protein is CASSEDRGDSPLHF. V is TRBV2 and J is TRBJ1-6, with TRBD1 matching 9 bases. The germline CDR1 and CDR2 sequences are SNHLY and FYNNEI. The CDR3 runs to 14 residues. V was pared by 3 bases and J by 10 bases, with 4 bases of the junction left unmatched.

The J gene is TRBJ2-2, the V gene TRBV29-1; perhaps TRBD2 as D (6 bases). V was cut by 6 bases and J by 4 bases, with 15 bases left in between. In germline, CDR1 is SQVTM, CDR2 ANQGSEA. This CDR3 has 14 residues. Written as DNA, the CDR3 is TGCAGCGTGACCCCCGGGAGCGGCACCGGGGAGCTGTTTTTT. Encoded protein: CSVTPGSGTGELFF.

The chain recombines TRBV9 with TRBJ1-1, with 7 bases that match TRBD1. This CDR3 has 14 residues. Germline V gene lookup returns CDR1 SGDLS and CDR2 YYNGEE. Trimming removed 4 bases from V and 10 bases from J; junction bases left unmatched: 13. As DNA, the CDR3 is TGTGCCAGCAGCTCCCGAGGGGGCGGGGAATCAGCTTTCTTT. This encodes CASSSRGGGESAFF.

This rearrangement joins TRBV24-1 to TRBJ2-5; D is unclear. Germline V gene data show CDR1 as KGHDR and CDR2 as SFDVKD. Between the trimmed V and J ends, which lost 6 bases and 2 bases, there was a span of 6 bases. The CDR3 runs 12 residues. CDR3 nucleotides: TGTGCCACCAGTAACAGTCAAGAGACCCAGTACTTC. As protein: CATSNSQETQYF.

This chain joins TRBV7-9 and TRBJ1-4, with 7 bases aligning to TRBD1. Germline values: CDR1 SEHNR, CDR2 FQNEAQ (reference sequence). V was clipped by 5 bases and J by 0 bases; unmatched bases: 3. This CDR3 contains 15 residues. CDR3 sequence (DNA): TGTGCCAGCAGCCAGGGGGAAGCAACTAATGAAAAACTGTTTTTT. It codes for CASSQGEATNEKLFF.

This chain connects TRBV12-3 or TRBV12-4 to TRBJ1-1, with 8 bases fitting TRBD1. The CDR3 has 13 amino acids. The V segment lost 0 bases and the J segment 11 bases; nucleotides outside the gene matches: 5. The CDR3 sequence is CASSLAGTGMAFF. The CDR3 DNA sequence: TGTGCCAGCAGTTTAGCGGGGACAGGAATGGCTTTCTTT.